The rows below give T cell receptor beta chains drawn from one sample of a study of Ad26.COV2.S vaccination and SARS-CoV-2 variants. Some clones are missing from TCRdb's copy, which holds only in-frame ones; the method was immunoSEQ multiplex PCR. This table has a few hundred thousand clones, 80% to 95% appearing once. This specimen was peripheral blood, taken in a trial of Ad26.COV2.S vaccine versus placebo. The receptors come from a person between 18 and 59 years old who received the Ad26.COV2.S COVID-19 vaccine or a placebo. Each CDR3 is given with its conserved first and last residue. Each record gives: CDR3 protein, CDR3 DNA, V gene, clone size, J gene, D gene. D genes are given only for firm matches. Rows may omit the clone size; those that give it use once, few, many or a size class.

CDR3 protein: CASSLLGYGYTF
CDR3 DNA: TGTGCCAGCAGTTTATTGGGTTATGGCTACACCTTC
V gene: TRBV28
clone size: -
J gene: TRBJ1-2
D gene: -

CDR3 protein: CASSLSLSYEQYF
CDR3 DNA: TGTGCCAGCAGTTTATCCCTATCCTACGAGCAGTACTTC
V gene: TRBV27
clone size: many
J gene: TRBJ2-7
D gene: -

CDR3 protein: CASSAGPGYEQYF
CDR3 DNA: TGTGCCAGCAGCGCCGGACCTGGGTACGAGCAGTACTTC
V gene: TRBV9
clone size: -
J gene: TRBJ2-7
D gene: -

CDR3 protein: CASSLIFPEAFF
CDR3 DNA: TGTGCCAGCAGTTTAATTTTCCCAGAAGCTTTCTTT
V gene: TRBV28
clone size: -
J gene: TRBJ1-1
D gene: -

CDR3 protein: CASSFRSSGNTIYF
CDR3 DNA: TGTGCCAGCAGCTTTCGGAGCTCTGGAAACACCATATATTTT
V gene: TRBV5-8
clone size: -
J gene: TRBJ1-3
D gene: -

CDR3 protein: CASSSRYEQFF
CDR3 DNA: TGTGCCAGCAGCTCCCGATATGAGCAGTTCTTC
V gene: TRBV7-2
clone size: -
J gene: TRBJ2-1
D gene: -

CDR3 protein: CASSFYDGTEQYF
CDR3 DNA: TGTGCCAGCAGTTTCTATGACGGTACCGAGCAGTACTTC
V gene: TRBV28
clone size: -
J gene: TRBJ2-7
D gene: -

CDR3 protein: CASSQGSRYNSPLHF
CDR3 DNA: TGTGCCAGCAGCCAAGGATCCAGGTATAATTCACCCCTCCACTTT
V gene: TRBV3-1/TRBV3-2
clone size: -
J gene: TRBJ1-6
D gene: -

CDR3 protein: CASSRDGTGNEKLFF
CDR3 DNA: TGCGCCAGCAGCCGAGACGGGACTGGTAATGAAAAACTGTTTTTT
V gene: TRBV4-1
clone size: -
J gene: TRBJ1-4
D gene: -

CDR3 protein: CASSLDRVNTEAFF
CDR3 DNA: TGTGCCAGCAGTTTAGACAGGGTGAACACTGAAGCTTTCTTT
V gene: TRBV2
clone size: -
J gene: TRBJ1-1
D gene: TRBD1

CDR3 protein: CAISSHTGELFF
CDR3 DNA: TGTGCCATCAGTAGTCACACCGGGGAGCTGTTTTTT
V gene: TRBV10-3
clone size: -
J gene: TRBJ2-2
D gene: -

CDR3 protein: CATSRGGRGQETQYF
CDR3 DNA: TGTGCCACCAGCAGAGGAGGCAGGGGGCAGGAGACCCAGTACTTC
V gene: TRBV15
clone size: -
J gene: TRBJ2-5
D gene: TRBD1

CDR3 protein: CASSSFGTSGSDNEQFF
CDR3 DNA: TGTGCCAGCAGCTCCTTTGGGACTAGCGGGAGTGACAATGAGCAGTTCTTC
V gene: TRBV7-3
clone size: -
J gene: TRBJ2-1
D gene: TRBD2

CDR3 protein: CASSLLTGMNTEAFF
CDR3 DNA: TGTGCCAGTAGTTTGTTAACAGGGATGAACACTGAAGCTTTCTTT
V gene: TRBV19
clone size: -
J gene: TRBJ1-1
D gene: -

CDR3 protein: CASSPETGAGNTIYF
CDR3 DNA: TGTGCCAGCAGCCCAGAGACAGGGGCCGGAAACACCATATATTTT
V gene: TRBV7-2
clone size: -
J gene: TRBJ1-3
D gene: TRBD1

CDR3 protein: CASSSPSGRGGTEAFF
CDR3 DNA: TGTGCCAGTAGTAGCCCCAGCGGCAGGGGTGGGACTGAAGCTTTCTTT
V gene: TRBV19
clone size: -
J gene: TRBJ1-1
D gene: -

CDR3 protein: CASSLWEGEGETQYF
CDR3 DNA: TGTGCCAGCAGCTTATGGGAGGGAGAGGGCGAGACCCAGTACTTC
V gene: TRBV11-2
clone size: -
J gene: TRBJ2-5
D gene: TRBD2

CDR3 protein: CASSLEMSTDTQYF
CDR3 DNA: TGTGCCAGCAGCTTAGAGATGAGCACAGATACGCAGTATTTT
V gene: TRBV7-9
clone size: -
J gene: TRBJ2-3
D gene: -

CDR3 protein: CASSRDRHSGANVLTF
CDR3 DNA: TGTGCCAGCAGTCGGGACCGACACTCTGGGGCCAACGTCCTGACTTTC
V gene: TRBV7-6
clone size: once
J gene: TRBJ2-6
D gene: -

CDR3 protein: CASSEPLTEQFF
CDR3 DNA: TGTGCCAGCAGTGAACCTCTAACCGAGCAGTTCTTC
V gene: TRBV25-1
clone size: -
J gene: TRBJ2-1
D gene: -

CDR3 protein: CASRRTGDYEQYF
CDR3 DNA: TGTGCCAGCAGAAGGACAGGGGATTACGAGCAGTACTTC
V gene: TRBV27
clone size: -
J gene: TRBJ2-7
D gene: TRBD1

CDR3 protein: CASSPDPGEQYF
CDR3 DNA: TGTGCCAGCTCACCAGACCCGGGAGAGCAGTACTTC
V gene: TRBV18
clone size: -
J gene: TRBJ2-7
D gene: -

CDR3 protein: CASGLSDQPQHF
CDR3 DNA: TGTGCCAGCGGACTGTCGGATCAGCCCCAGCATTTT
V gene: TRBV3-1/TRBV3-2
clone size: -
J gene: TRBJ1-5
D gene: -

CDR3 protein: CSVDGSSYNEQFF
CDR3 DNA: TGCAGCGTGGACGGAAGCTCCTACAATGAGCAGTTCTTC
V gene: TRBV29-1
clone size: -
J gene: TRBJ2-1
D gene: -

CDR3 protein: CASSLVLTGYEQYF
CDR3 DNA: TGCGCCAGCAGCTTGGTTCTTACAGGCTACGAGCAGTACTTC
V gene: TRBV5-1
clone size: -
J gene: TRBJ2-7
D gene: -

CDR3 protein: CASSISGDSNQPQHF
CDR3 DNA: TGTGCCAGTAGTATTTCTGGGGACAGCAATCAGCCCCAGCATTTT
V gene: TRBV19
clone size: -
J gene: TRBJ1-5
D gene: -

CDR3 protein: CSASWQGVETQYF
CDR3 DNA: TGCAGTGCTAGTTGGCAGGGGGTAGAGACCCAGTACTTC
V gene: TRBV20-1
clone size: once
J gene: TRBJ2-5
D gene: TRBD1

CDR3 protein: CATSSRVANYGYTF
CDR3 DNA: TGTGCCACCAGCAGCAGGGTAGCTAACTATGGCTACACCTTC
V gene: TRBV15
clone size: -
J gene: TRBJ1-2
D gene: -

CDR3 protein: CASSLDSTDTQYF
CDR3 DNA: TGTGCCAGCAGCTTAGATAGCACAGATACGCAGTATTTT
V gene: TRBV7-9
clone size: -
J gene: TRBJ2-3
D gene: -

CDR3 protein: CASIQPGLAGESTGELFF
CDR3 DNA: TGTGCCAGCATCCAACCGGGACTAGCGGGAGAAAGCACCGGGGAGCTGTTTTTT
V gene: TRBV28
clone size: -
J gene: TRBJ2-2
D gene: TRBD2

CDR3 protein: CASMGDRAGNTIYF
CDR3 DNA: TGTGCCAGCATGGGGGACAGGGCTGGAAACACCATATATTTT
V gene: TRBV2
clone size: -
J gene: TRBJ1-3
D gene: TRBD1

CDR3 protein: CASSHKGGKLFF
CDR3 DNA: TGTGCCAGCAGTCATAAGGGAGGAAAACTGTTTTTT
V gene: TRBV27
clone size: -
J gene: TRBJ1-4
D gene: -

CDR3 protein: CASSFFGGNEKLFF
CDR3 DNA: TGTGCCAGCAGTTTTTTCGGAGGTAATGAAAAACTGTTTTTT
V gene: TRBV28
clone size: -
J gene: TRBJ1-4
D gene: -

CDR3 protein: CASSSRTGAYEQYF
CDR3 DNA: TGTGCCAGCAGCTCGAGGACAGGAGCCTACGAGCAGTACTTC
V gene: TRBV5-5
clone size: -
J gene: TRBJ2-7
D gene: TRBD1

CDR3 protein: CASSGFSYEQYF
CDR3 DNA: TGTGCCAGCAGTGGGTTCTCCTACGAGCAGTACTTC
V gene: TRBV2
clone size: -
J gene: TRBJ2-7
D gene: -

CDR3 protein: CASKLSGLAFDEQFF
CDR3 DNA: TGTGCCAGCAAATTATCCGGACTAGCGTTCGATGAGCAGTTCTTC
V gene: TRBV6-4
clone size: -
J gene: TRBJ2-1
D gene: TRBD2

CDR3 protein: CASSYALRAHQETQYF
CDR3 DNA: TGTGCCAGCAGCTACGCGTTACGGGCCCACCAAGAGACCCAGTACTTC
V gene: TRBV5-5
clone size: -
J gene: TRBJ2-5
D gene: -

CDR3 protein: CASSPPGLASNEQFF
CDR3 DNA: TGTGCCAGCAGCCCTCCGGGACTAGCGAGTAATGAGCAGTTCTTC
V gene: TRBV7-2
clone size: -
J gene: TRBJ2-1
D gene: TRBD2

CDR3 protein: CASSTSGSYNEQFF
CDR3 DNA: TGTGCCAGCAGCACTAGCGGGAGCTACAATGAGCAGTTCTTC
V gene: TRBV7-9
clone size: -
J gene: TRBJ2-1
D gene: TRBD2